Following are 25 T cell receptor beta chains from one sample sequenced in a study of T-cell reconstitution after alpha-beta-depleted transplantation in children. Unique molecular identifiers were incorporated during preparation of the TCRbeta library. TCRdb re-derived calls from the PCR reads in MiXCR, one entry per CDR3 protein. This repertoire shows roughly 790,000 distinct CDR3 sequences, approximately 15% found once; its top ten account for approximately 5%. This specimen consisted of PBMCs, mostly from graft donor cells, obtained 360 days after TCRalphabeta/CD19-depleted stem cell transplant. The receptors stem from a male patient between 10 and 17 years old who had a stem cell transplant for acute lymphoblastic leukemia, so the T cells may come from the graft donor.

The chain joins TRBV12-3 or TRBV12-4 to TRBJ2-3; maybe TRBD2 (5 bases). The CDR3 has 15 residues. Between the trimmed V and J ends, which lost 5 bases and 3 bases, there was a span of 15 bases. The CDR3 DNA sequence: TGTGCCAGCAGTACGGGAAGGATCAGGACAGATACGCAGTATTTT. It translates to CASSTGRIRTDTQYF.

This clonotype has just a few counts. The rearrangement links TRBV12-3 or TRBV12-4 to TRBJ2-7, with 7 nucleotides matching TRBD1. Germline trimming cut 5 bases from V and 7 bases from J; bases unmatched to any gene: 17. The CDR3 is made up of 16 amino acids. CDR3 DNA sequence: TGTGCCAGCAGTCTCAGACCCGGCCGGGACAGCGCGGAGCAGTACTTC. Its translation is CASSLRPGRDSAEQYF.

This chain connects TRBV24-1 to TRBJ2-1, with 8 nucleotides matching TRBD2. Germline loops: CDR1 KGHDR, CDR2 SFDVKD. Trimming took 11 bases from V and 8 from J; bases not matched to a gene: 7. This CDR3 has 12 residues. The CDR3 sequence: CAISAGGYEQFF. For the CDR3, the DNA is TGTGCCATATCGGCGGGAGGCTATGAGCAGTTCTTC.

The chain has TRBV20-1 and TRBJ2-2; 7 bases are shared with TRBD1. Germline assignment: CDR1 DFQATT and CDR2 SNEGSKA (reference sequence). The CDR3 has 16 amino acids. The junction had 7 bases not matched to a gene; V was cut back by 0 bases and J by 3 bases. The CDR3 reads CSARDTGVGYTGELFF. DNA for the CDR3: TGCAGTGCTAGAGACACAGGGGTAGGGTACACCGGGGAGCTGTTTTTT.

This clonotype has more than one count but fewer than ten. This sequence joins TRBV3-1 and TRBJ2-5, with a possible D match to TRBD2 (5 bases). Germline CDR1 is LGHDT and CDR2 is YNNKEL (reference sequence). This CDR3 is built from 17 residues. Trimming left V 0 bases short and J 2 bases short, with 16 bases between. Here the CDR3 reads CASSQEIRASGQETQYF. The CDR3 nucleotides read TGTGCCAGCAGCCAAGAAATTAGAGCAAGCGGTCAAGAGACCCAGTACTTC.

The genes are TRBV20-1 and TRBJ2-7, with 7 bases lining up with TRBD2. V trimming: 5 bases; J trimming: 4 bases; junction bases outside the gene matches: 17. Germline V lookup: CDR1 DFQATT, CDR2 SNEGSKA (reference sequence). CDR3 size: 16 residues. The CDR3 bases are TGCAGTGCTCACCGGCCCCTCCTGGCGGGAGTTTACGAGCAGTACTTC. It yields the protein CSAHRPLLAGVYEQYF.

The V call is TRBV18, the J call TRBJ1-6, with a tentative D call TRBD1 (5 bases). The V gene lost 2 bases and the J gene lost 10 bases, with 12 bases spanning the gap. Per the germline V gene, CDR1 is KGHSH and CDR2 is LQKENI. The CDR3 length is 14 residues. CDR3 sequence: CASSPWDFGSPLHF. CDR3 DNA sequence: TGTGCCAGCTCACCATGGGACTTTGGGTCACCCCTCCACTTT.

This chain uses TRBV12-3 or TRBV12-4 with TRBJ2-4, with 12 bases aligning to TRBD1. The V gene end was trimmed by 7 bases and the J gene end by 0 bases; junction bases not matched to a gene: 10. The CDR3 runs to 18 residues. CDR3 coding DNA: TGTGCCAGCACCAAAGGGGGGACAGGGGGCTTAGCCAAAAACATTCAGTACTTC. Protein: CASTKGGTGGLAKNIQYF.

To note about this clonotype: Germline and junction disagree at one end, which may indicate a read error. The chain combines TRBV27 with TRBJ1-5; 10 bases align to TRBD1. This CDR3 is built from 15 residues. Germline V CDR1 and CDR2: MNHEY, SMNVEV (reference sequence). DNA of the CDR3: TGTGCCACCAGTCCCGGGACAGGGGTTTATCAGCCCCAGCATTTT. It specifies CATSPGTGVYQPQHF.

The chain links TRBV4-2 to TRBJ1-1; 7 positions match TRBD1. J lost 4 bases, V lost 1 base, and 6 bases had no gene match. CDR3 length: 15 residues. CDR1 LGHNA and CDR2 YNFKEQ come from the germline V gene. Here the CDR3 DNA reads TGTGCCAGCAGCCAAGGACAGGGTGGATTCACTGAAGCTTTCTTT. Translation gives CASSQGQGGFTEAFF.

This clonotype came up a few times. The CDR3 loop is CASAAGGVITDTQYF. The CDR3 DNA reads as TGCGCCAGCGCGGCCGGGGGGGTAATCACAGATACGCAGTATTTT. The chain has TRBV4-1 and TRBJ2-3, with 8 bases aligning to TRBD2. V trimming: 8 bases; J trimming: 2 bases; junction bases outside the gene matches: 9. CDR1 MGHRA and CDR2 YSYEKL come from the germline V gene. This CDR3 contains 15 residues.

This clonotype appeared many times. The chain joins TRBV12-3 or TRBV12-4 to TRBJ2-7, with TRBD2 matching over 13 bases. The CDR3 consists of 12 residues. The junction had 5 bases not matched to a gene; V was cut back by 8 bases and J by 10 bases. CDR3 DNA: TGTGCCAGCGGGGGACTAGCGGGACAACAGTACTTC. Translation gives CASGGLAGQQYF.

The gene calls are TRBV27 and TRBJ2-5; D unclear. Trimming removed 5 bases from V and 14 bases from J, with 30 bases in between. Per germline, CDR1 MNHEY and CDR2 SMNVEV (reference sequence). The CDR3 contains 16 residues. The CDR3 DNA is TGTGCCAGCAGTCCCCTCCCCCAATCCCCGGACGAAAAGGGTTACTTC. This gives the protein CASSPLPQSPDEKGYF.

The chain combines TRBV7-9 with TRBJ2-1; the D gene is possibly TRBD2 (5 bases). The CDR3 is made up of 12 amino acids. Germline CDR1 SEHNR, CDR2 FQNEAQ (reference sequence). V shed 6 bases and J shed 8 bases, with 11 bases lying between them. CDR3 nucleotides: TGTGCCAGCAGTGTGGAGGTTCATGAGCAGTTCTTC. Amino acid sequence: CASSVEVHEQFF.

This chain connects TRBV5-1 to TRBJ1-2; 7 bases line up with TRBD1. V was pared by 4 bases and J by 4 bases, with 10 bases of the junction left unmatched. There are 15 residues in the CDR3. Germline CDR1 and CDR2: SGHRS and YFSETQ. The CDR3 loop reads CASSDNAGTVYGYTF. The CDR3 nucleotides are TGCGCCAGCAGCGATAATGCCGGGACAGTCTATGGCTACACCTTC.

This chain joins TRBV18 and TRBJ1-4; possibly TRBD1 for D (5 bases). Germline V gene sequence: CDR1 KGHSH, CDR2 LQKENI. V was cut by 6 bases and J by 8 bases, with 13 bases left in between. This CDR3 contains 13 residues. The CDR3 sequence is CASSRDEREKLFF. CDR3 coding DNA: TGTGCCAGCTCGCGGGACGAAAGGGAAAAACTGTTTTTT. Full variable domain (remainder filled in from reference TRBV18 and TRBJ1-4): NAGVMQNPRHLVRRRGQEARLRCSPMKGHSHVYWYRQLPEEGLKFMVYLQKENIIDESGMPKERFSAEFPKEGPSILRIQQVVRGDSAAYFCASSRDEREKLFFGSGTQLSVL.

This clonotype was seen only a few times. The chain employs TRBV29-1 and TRBJ2-1, with 7 bases matching TRBD2. Germline V CDR1 and CDR2: SQVTM, ANQGSEA. The CDR3 is 12 amino acids. V shed 5 bases, J shed 5 bases, and the junction held 3 bases outside the gene matches. The CDR3 here is CSVRGSNNEQFF. As DNA, the CDR3 is TGCAGCGTTCGCGGGAGTAACAATGAGCAGTTCTTC.

This clonotype was seen more than once but under ten times. V is TRBV25-1 and J is TRBJ1-1, with 7 bases lining up with TRBD1. V shed 1 base and J 0 bases; nucleotides not matched to a gene: 2. The CDR3 spans 15 residues. Germline values: CDR1 MGHDK, CDR2 SYGVNS. In DNA, the CDR3 is TGTGCCAGCAGTGAATTAACAGGGGTGAACACTGAAGCTTTCTTT. Residues: CASSELTGVNTEAFF.

This clonotype was observed many times. This sequence joins TRBV6-1 and TRBJ2-7; D possibly matches TRBD1 or TRBD2 (6 bases each). The CDR3 has 14 residues. Germline V gene data show CDR1 as MNHNS and CDR2 as SASEGT. Trimming shortened V by 6 bases and J by 2 bases, and 14 bases separated the two germline ends. This CDR3 reads CASREGTLTYEQYF. The CDR3 bases are TGTGCCAGCAGGGAGGGGACACTAACCTACGAGCAGTACTTC.

This clonotype was counted between two and nine times. CDR3 sequence reads: CGVGGGSTDTQYF. The CDR3 bases are TGTGGAGTGGGGGGAGGAAGCACAGATACGCAGTATTTT. This chain joins TRBV7-9 and TRBJ2-3; a weak D match, TRBD2 (6 bases). Per germline, CDR1 SEHNR and CDR2 FQNEAQ (reference sequence). This CDR3 comprises 13 residues.

The chain combines TRBV25-1 with TRBJ2-7; TRBD1 matches 9 bases. Looked up from germline, CDR1 is MGHDK and CDR2 is SYGVNS. The CDR3 runs 16 residues. With 5 bases clipped from V and 3 bases from J, the junction kept 11 bases outside the gene matches. The CDR3 loop is CASSKRPGQGFYEQYF. The CDR3 DNA sequence: TGTGCCAGCAGTAAGAGGCCGGGACAGGGTTTCTACGAGCAGTACTTC.

As regards this clonotype: Relative to the germline gene, one junction end is altered; a read error may explain this. The chain couples TRBV5-1 to TRBJ2-1, with TRBD1 matching 9 bases. Germline loops: CDR1 SGHRS, CDR2 YFSETQ. The CDR3 runs to 17 residues. The CDR3 region has the DNA TGCGCCAGCAGGTACGCTTACAGGGGGCGCGCCTACAATGAGGAGTTCTTC. Protein product: CASRYAYRGRAYNEEFF.

At least ten counts were recorded for this clonotype. The chain carries TRBV12-3 or TRBV12-4 and TRBJ2-4, with D possibly TRBD1 on 6 matching bases. V gave up 6 bases and J gave up 0 bases, with 12 bases separating them. The CDR3 loop spans 15 amino acids. CDR3 amino acids: CASREQGLAKNIQYF. DNA for the CDR3: TGTGCCAGCAGAGAACAGGGCCTAGCCAAAAACATTCAGTACTTC.

This clonotype has a single count. The chain carries TRBV5-4 and TRBJ2-1; weak D call: TRBD1 (6 bases). The germline gives CDR1 SGHNT, CDR2 YYREEE (reference sequence). The ends were cut back, 2 bases at V and 5 bases at J, with 17 bases in the middle. The CDR3 spans 16 residues. The CDR3 is CASSFWVGQTDNEQFF. The DNA for the CDR3 is TGTGCCAGCAGCTTTTGGGTCGGACAGACCGACAATGAGCAGTTCTTC.

This chain uses TRBV15 with TRBJ2-1, with TRBD2 matching 8 bases. Germline trimming cut 5 bases from V and 3 bases from J; bases unmatched to any gene: 6. Germline CDR1 is LNHNV and CDR2 is YYDKDF (reference sequence). The length of the CDR3 is 15 residues. The CDR3 region is CATSATSGDYNEQFF. CDR3 in DNA: TGTGCCACCAGCGCCACTAGCGGAGACTACAATGAGCAGTTCTTC.